The T cell receptor beta chain described here comes from a study of graft-versus-host responses after intestinal transplantation. In its sample, this clone was seen a few times. As yet, its antigen is unknown. Sequenced by immunoSEQ multiplex PCR; TCRdb stores in-frame clones only, minus some. This sample carries some 64,000 clones, 85% to 95% of them seen once, and the ten largest clones take about 1.5%. After removal of 6 bases from V and 2 bases from J, the junction contained 7 bases not matched to a gene. The CDR3 consists of 15 residues. CDR1 is MNHEY and CDR2 is SVGAGI in the germline V gene. The starting material was unstimulated CD8+ T cells sorted from spleen or lymph node cells, obtained before transplant. The source is a human donor who was the organ donor for an intestinal transplant. The chain employs TRBV6-5 and TRBJ2-7; 10 bases map to TRBD1. The CDR3 coding sequence is TGTGCCAGCAGCCGAGGGACAGGGGAGGCCTACGAGCAGTACTTC. Its translation is CASSRGTGEAYEQYF.